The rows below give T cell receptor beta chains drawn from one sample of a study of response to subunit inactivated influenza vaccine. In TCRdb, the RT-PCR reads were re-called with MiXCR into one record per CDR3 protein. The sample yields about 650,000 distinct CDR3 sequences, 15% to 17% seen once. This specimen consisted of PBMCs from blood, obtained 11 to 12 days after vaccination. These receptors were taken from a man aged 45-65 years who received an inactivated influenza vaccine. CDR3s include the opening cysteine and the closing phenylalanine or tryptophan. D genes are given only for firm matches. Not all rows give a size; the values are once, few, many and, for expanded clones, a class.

cdr3_nt: TGCAGCGTTGCCGGCCGGAACACTGAAGCTTTCTTT
cdr3_aa: CSVAGRNTEAFF
clone_size: few
j_call: TRBJ1-1
v_call: TRBV29-1
d_call: .

cdr3_nt: TGTGCCAGCAGCCACCTACAGGGTCTGATGGGCACAGATACGCAGTATTTT
cdr3_aa: CASSHLQGLMGTDTQYF
clone_size: .
j_call: TRBJ2-3
v_call: TRBV4-2
d_call: .

cdr3_nt: TGTGCCAGCAGGAAAAATGCCCGGACAGTTGAAGCTTTCTTT
cdr3_aa: CASRKNARTVEAFF
clone_size: .
j_call: TRBJ1-1
v_call: TRBV6-1
d_call: .

cdr3_nt: TGTGCCAGCAGCCAGGGGGAGCGGGGGGCCTACGAGCAGTACTTC
cdr3_aa: CASSQGERGAYEQYF
clone_size: many
j_call: TRBJ2-7
v_call: TRBV9
d_call: TRBD2

cdr3_nt: TGCAGCGTTCGAAGGGACAGGGAGTCGAGGAATGAGCAGTTCTTC
cdr3_aa: CSVRRDRESRNEQFF
clone_size: many
j_call: TRBJ2-1
v_call: TRBV29-1
d_call: TRBD1

cdr3_nt: TGTGCCAGCAGCGACCGGGACAACGGGGACTATGGCTACACCTTC
cdr3_aa: CASSDRDNGDYGYTF
clone_size: few
j_call: TRBJ1-2
v_call: TRBV4-2
d_call: .

cdr3_nt: TGTGCCAGCAGTTTACGGCAGGGGGTGCACTACGAGCAGTACTTC
cdr3_aa: CASSLRQGVHYEQYF
clone_size: once
j_call: TRBJ2-7
v_call: TRBV12-3/TRBV12-4
d_call: TRBD1

cdr3_nt: TGTGCCAGCAGCTTAGCGACCTGGGGGCCTAATGAGCAGTTCTTC
cdr3_aa: CASSLATWGPNEQFF
clone_size: .
j_call: TRBJ2-1
v_call: TRBV7-6
d_call: .

cdr3_nt: TGTGCCAGCAGCCCAGGGGGTAGCTTCTGGAATGAGCAGTTCTTC
cdr3_aa: CASSPGGSFWNEQFF
clone_size: few
j_call: TRBJ2-1
v_call: TRBV7-2
d_call: TRBD1

cdr3_nt: TGTGCCAGCAGCTTTGGATCCGAGTCTCACCGTGGCTACACCTTC
cdr3_aa: CASSFGSESHRGYTF
clone_size: few
j_call: TRBJ1-2
v_call: TRBV13
d_call: .

cdr3_nt: TGTGCTAGTGGTATGGGCACCGGGGAGCTGTTTTTT
cdr3_aa: CASGMGTGELFF
clone_size: few
j_call: TRBJ2-2
v_call: TRBV12-5
d_call: .

cdr3_nt: TGCAGTGCTAGGCTGCCCCGGGACGTGACTGAGTTCTTC
cdr3_aa: CSARLPRDVTEFF
clone_size: .
j_call: TRBJ2-1
v_call: TRBV20-1
d_call: .

cdr3_nt: TGTGCCAGCAGCCCGACCGGGACAGGGGTGGAAAAACTGTTTTTT
cdr3_aa: CASSPTGTGVEKLFF
clone_size: .
j_call: TRBJ1-4
v_call: TRBV7-9
d_call: TRBD1

cdr3_nt: TGTGCCACCAGCGACTCGACACCAGCCCATTCACCCCTCCACTTT
cdr3_aa: CATSDSTPAHSPLHF
clone_size: few
j_call: TRBJ1-6
v_call: TRBV15
d_call: .

cdr3_nt: TGTGCCAGCAGCGTCGGACAGGGGATGAACTACGAGCAGTACTTC
cdr3_aa: CASSVGQGMNYEQYF
clone_size: few
j_call: TRBJ2-7
v_call: TRBV7-6
d_call: TRBD1

cdr3_nt: TGTGCCAGCAGTTTATCTAACGGGGGGGCCGAGACCCAGTACTTC
cdr3_aa: CASSLSNGGAETQYF
clone_size: .
j_call: TRBJ2-5
v_call: TRBV12-3/TRBV12-4
d_call: TRBD2

cdr3_nt: TGCAGCGCCGGACAGGGGGCTGGTGAGCAGTTCTTC
cdr3_aa: CSAGQGAGEQFF
clone_size: many
j_call: TRBJ2-1
v_call: TRBV29-1
d_call: TRBD1

cdr3_nt: TGTGCCAGCACTCTGACAGGGCCTAGCTCCTACGAGCAGTACTTC
cdr3_aa: CASTLTGPSSYEQYF
clone_size: few
j_call: TRBJ2-7
v_call: TRBV28
d_call: TRBD1

cdr3_nt: TGCAGTGCTAGAGATCCCCTAGGCCCCTACAATGAGCAGTTCTTC
cdr3_aa: CSARDPLGPYNEQFF
clone_size: .
j_call: TRBJ2-1
v_call: TRBV20-1
d_call: .

cdr3_nt: TGTGCCAGCAGCAACGGACAGCTTGCTAGCTCCTACGAGCAGTACTTC
cdr3_aa: CASSNGQLASSYEQYF
clone_size: many
j_call: TRBJ2-7
v_call: TRBV6-2/TRBV6-3
d_call: .

cdr3_nt: TGCAGTGCTAGAGGGTCAGGACTAGCGGGAGAGACCCAGTACTTC
cdr3_aa: CSARGSGLAGETQYF
clone_size: once
j_call: TRBJ2-5
v_call: TRBV20-1
d_call: TRBD2

cdr3_nt: TGTGCCACCAGCAGAGGACGGATGCTAGCCAAAAACATTCAGTACTTC
cdr3_aa: CATSRGRMLAKNIQYF
clone_size: few
j_call: TRBJ2-4
v_call: TRBV15
d_call: .

cdr3_nt: TGTGCCACCAGTGATTCATCCAAACGGCTCATCGGCTACACCTTC
cdr3_aa: CATSDSSKRLIGYTF
clone_size: many
j_call: TRBJ1-2
v_call: TRBV24-1
d_call: .

cdr3_nt: TGCGCCAGCAGCCAAGGGACTAGCGGGGGGGCGGATACGCAGTATTTT
cdr3_aa: CASSQGTSGGADTQYF
clone_size: .
j_call: TRBJ2-3
v_call: TRBV4-1
d_call: TRBD2

cdr3_nt: TGTGCCTCAAGGACAGGGAAGAACACTGAAGCTTTCTTT
cdr3_aa: CASRTGKNTEAFF
clone_size: few
j_call: TRBJ1-1
v_call: TRBV6-6
d_call: TRBD1

cdr3_nt: TGTGCCAGCAGCCAAGACCGACTAGTCCTCAATGAGCAGTTCTTC
cdr3_aa: CASSQDRLVLNEQFF
clone_size: many
j_call: TRBJ2-1
v_call: TRBV3-1
d_call: .

cdr3_nt: TGCAGCGTTTCCAGGGGGAGCTCCTACAATGAGCAGTTCTTC
cdr3_aa: CSVSRGSSYNEQFF
clone_size: few
j_call: TRBJ2-1
v_call: TRBV29-1
d_call: TRBD1